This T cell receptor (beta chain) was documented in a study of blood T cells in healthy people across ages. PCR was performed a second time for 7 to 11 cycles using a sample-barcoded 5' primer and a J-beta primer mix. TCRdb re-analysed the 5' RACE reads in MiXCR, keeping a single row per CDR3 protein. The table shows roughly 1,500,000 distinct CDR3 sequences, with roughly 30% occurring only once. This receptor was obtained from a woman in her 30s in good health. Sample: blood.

In nucleotides, the CDR3 is TGTGCCAGCAGCTTAGGGGCAGGGGGCTCGTACCAAGAGACCCAGTTCTTC. Translated, it gives CASSLGAGGSYQETQFF. This sequence joins TRBV11-2 and TRBJ2-5; 8 positions agree with TRBD1. The J call may be mistaken, given a closer DNA end match to TRBJ2-1. Germline V gene data show CDR1 as SGHAT and CDR2 as FQNNGV. The CDR3 extends over 17 amino acids.